This T cell receptor (beta chain) was found in a study of human T cells and chemical hapten exposure. Background on the study: The study sensitized with 2% DPC on a roughly 2 cm by roughly 2 cm patch of upper inner arm skin.

With regard to this clonotype: Antigen: not known.

Study observations and caveats: As patch test score rose, PT1 expanded TCR counts tended to rise as well. Following DPC sensitization, TCRs present above 1 in 1000 frequency showed no change.

Specified time point: patch test 1, 2 weeks after DPC sensitization. Treatment given: therapeutic diphenylcyclopropenone sensitization with weekly scalp DPC. The total RNA was obtained from whole blood that was not fractionated. Prior to each patch test being applied, blood was drawn. In TCRdb, the RACE reads were re-called with MiXCR into one record per CDR3 protein. The table shows over 50,000 distinct CDR3 sequences, with 11% occurring only once. Trimming took 6 bases from V and 5 from J, leaving 16 bases between them. The CDR3 covers 15 residues. Germline CDR1 reads MNHNY; CDR2 reads SVGAGI (reference sequence).

This specimen consisted of whole blood, obtained in connection with sensitization to the hapten diphenylcyclopropenone (DPC). This sequence originates from a woman between 35 and 50 years old with alopecia areata. Some clones in this sample may be carry-over from other donors' samples. V gene TRBV6-6 combines with J gene TRBJ1-4, with D possibly matching TRBD1 (6 bases). CDR3 sequence reads: CASSLPDRPNEKLFF. CDR3 nucleotides: TGTGCCAGCAGCCTCCCCGACAGGCCGAATGAAAAACTGTTTTTT.